This T cell receptor beta chain was obtained from a study of T cell changes during pregnancy in multiple sclerosis. TCRdb's table, derived via immunoSEQ multiplex PCR, lists solely in-frame clones and lacks some. The table includes 30,000 or so clones, 89% detected once. The junction had 19 bases not matched to a gene; V was cut back by 1 base and J by 3 bases. In germline, CDR1 is GTSNPN, CDR2 SVGIG (reference sequence). The CDR3 is 21 amino acids. This rearrangement joins TRBV30 to TRBJ2-3; 13 positions match TRBD2. The sequence derives from a female donor with multiple sclerosis, enrolled in a pregnancy study. The sequenced sample was CD8+ T cells from peripheral blood mononuclear cells, obtained in the second trimester of pregnancy. DNA for the CDR3: TGTGCCTGGAGTGGATTAATTCGACTAGCGGGGGGCCAGGAGGATACAGATACGCAGTATTTT. Translated: CAWSGLIRLAGGQEDTDTQYF.